Listed below are T cell receptor beta chains from one sample, sequenced in a study of cytomegalovirus exposure and HLA in healthy donors. Assay used: immunoSEQ multiplex PCR; TCRdb lists only in-frame clones, some missing. The repertoire has over 150,000 clones, just over 75% of them found once; the top ten carry roughly 3.7%. The sample consisted of PBMCs. These receptors all come from a woman aged 60 to 75 in good health and CMV-seropositive. CDR3s include the opening cysteine and the closing phenylalanine or tryptophan. The order of the fields is clone size, V gene, J gene, D gene, CDR3 protein, CDR3 DNA. A D gene is named only where the DNA matches it firmly. Only some rows state a clone size, as once, few, many or a class for expanded clones.

>.|TRBV18|TRBJ2-7|.
CASSRGDGTSSYEQYF
TGTGCCAGCTCACGGGGCGACGGCACATCCTCCTACGAGCAGTACTTC
>.|TRBV7-3|TRBJ2-3|.
CASSLRRGQSTDTQYF
TGTGCCAGCAGCTTACGAAGGGGCCAAAGCACAGATACGCAGTATTTT
>.|TRBV5-4|TRBJ2-5|TRBD2
CASSPPTSGKETQYF
TGTGCCAGCAGCCCCCCGACTAGCGGGAAAGAGACCCAGTACTTC
>once|TRBV11-1|TRBJ1-1|.
CASSKRQLEAFF
TGTGCCAGCAGCAAAAGACAGCTAGAAGCTTTCTTT
>.|TRBV5-6|TRBJ2-7|TRBD1
CASSPPGQKEQYF
TGTGCCAGCAGCCCGCCGGGACAGAAGGAGCAGTACTTC
>.|TRBV9|TRBJ2-7|TRBD1
CASSVGQGGTYEQYF
TGTGCCAGCAGCGTAGGACAGGGGGGAACCTACGAGCAGTACTTC
>.|TRBV7-2|TRBJ1-6|.
CASSPRSSYNSPLHF
TGTGCCAGCAGCCCGCGGAGCTCCTATAATTCACCCCTCCACTTT
>few|TRBV4-1|TRBJ2-2|.
CASSPTPGYTGELFF
TGCGCCAGCAGCCCCACTCCGGGTTACACCGGGGAGCTGTTTTTT
>.|TRBV4-3|TRBJ2-1|.
CASSQDLVSHNEQFF
TGCGCCAGCAGCCAGGACTTAGTGTCCCACAATGAGCAGTTCTTC
>.|TRBV27|TRBJ1-1|TRBD1
CASSWGTGGMDTEAFF
TGTGCCAGCAGTTGGGGGACAGGGGGGATGGACACTGAAGCTTTCTTT
>.|TRBV30|TRBJ2-1|TRBD2
CAWSTGLVHNEQFF
TGTGCCTGGAGTACCGGACTAGTACACAATGAGCAGTTCTTC
>.|TRBV28|TRBJ2-5|TRBD2
CASRLAGRRGETQYF
TGTGCCAGCAGGTTAGCGGGAAGAAGGGGAGAGACCCAGTACTTC
>few|TRBV5-5|TRBJ2-5|TRBD2
CASSLGTSGQRETQYF
TGTGCCAGCAGCTTGGGGACTAGCGGCCAGAGAGAGACCCAGTACTTC